This T cell receptor (beta chain) is drawn from a study of CD8 T cells in Susac syndrome. The CDR3 sequence is 18 residues long. V was pared by 1 base and J by 6 bases, with 12 bases of the junction left unmatched. Germline assignment: CDR1 SGHRS and CDR2 YFSETQ. The authors reverse transcribed about 0.45 to 1 ug RNA with random hexamers. An immunoSEQ multiplex PCR generated amplified TCR beta CDR3 products spanning 54 Vbeta and 13 Jbeta. Each CDR3 protein is one row after TCRdb ran MiXCR on the immunoSEQ multiplex PCR reads. The data show 400,000 to 550,000 distinct CDR3 sequences, with more than 70% seen just once and approximately 0.12% held by the top ten. TEMRA cells were FACS-enriched, unlike CD8+ and CD4+ T cells, which were negatively isolated.

This receptor was identified in a human donor with multiple sclerosis. Sequenced sample: CD8+ T cells from PBMCs. V is TRBV5-1 and J is TRBJ2-3; TRBD1 matches at 12 bases. The CDR3 loop is CASSLFGIGTGGEDTQYF. Written as DNA, the CDR3 is TGCGCCAGCAGCTTGTTTGGTATCGGGACAGGGGGCGAGGATACGCAGTATTTT.